This T cell receptor (beta chain) was observed in a study of T cells in Graves' hyperthyroidism and ophthalmopathy. The investigators amplified TCR beta CDR3 regions from RNA transcripts. A set of HTBI primers served as the primers for a first-round RT-PCR of the TCR CDR3. TCRdb re-analysed the multiplex PCR reads in MiXCR, keeping a single row per CDR3 protein. The repertoire has 150,000 or so distinct CDR3 sequences, approximately 20% of them found once; the top ten carry 67%. This clonotype was seen repeatedly, ten times or more. Antigen unknown. General observations from the study: The model forecast ophthalmopathy, anticipating it by a median approximately 6.2 months before onset.

Patients aged 18 to 65 with hyperthyroidism were newly diagnosed, with duration under 2 months. This sequence was found in a woman aged 45 to 65 with Graves' hyperthyroidism that later progressed to Graves' ophthalmopathy. Sequencing was performed on blood.

CDR3 sequence: CASRKAGWLFF. CDR3 DNA sequence: TGTGCCAGCAGGAAAGCGGGATGGCTGTTTTTT. V is TRBV28 and J is TRBJ2-2; TRBD2 matches at 7 bases. This CDR3 comprises 11 residues. Germline CDR1 MDHEN, CDR2 SYDVKM. V lost 6 bases, J lost 13 bases, and 5 bases stayed unmatched.